Included here is one T cell receptor beta chain sequence, with context. The antigen remains unidentified. Isolation of PBMCs was performed on 9.5 to 10 ml fresh peripheral blood. The CDR3 regions of TCR beta were amplified from RNA transcripts. In the first-round RT-PCR of the TCR CDR3, the HTBI primer set was used. TCRdb fed the multiplex PCR reads into MiXCR, producing one record per CDR3 protein. The data show some 210,000 distinct CDR3 sequences, 15% to 20% seen once. This sample was included in a study of T cells in Graves' hyperthyroidism and ophthalmopathy. Study summary: Peripheral blood was taken when the disease was first diagnosed, before any treatment began. Study findings and constraints: Blood shared most expanded thyroid clonotypes above 0.001.

This TCR was recovered from a man over 45 with Graves' hyperthyroidism. The sequencing sample was made of blood.

The CDR3 coding sequence is TGTGCCAGCAGTTTTGGCCCTAGAAATCAGCCCCAGCATTTT. Translating gives CASSFGPRNQPQHF. The J gene is TRBJ1-5, the V gene TRBV28; no reliable D call. Between the trimmed V and J ends, which lost 3 bases and 4 bases, there was a span of 10 bases. CDR1 and CDR2 (germline): MDHEN, SYDVKM. This CDR3 is built from 14 residues.